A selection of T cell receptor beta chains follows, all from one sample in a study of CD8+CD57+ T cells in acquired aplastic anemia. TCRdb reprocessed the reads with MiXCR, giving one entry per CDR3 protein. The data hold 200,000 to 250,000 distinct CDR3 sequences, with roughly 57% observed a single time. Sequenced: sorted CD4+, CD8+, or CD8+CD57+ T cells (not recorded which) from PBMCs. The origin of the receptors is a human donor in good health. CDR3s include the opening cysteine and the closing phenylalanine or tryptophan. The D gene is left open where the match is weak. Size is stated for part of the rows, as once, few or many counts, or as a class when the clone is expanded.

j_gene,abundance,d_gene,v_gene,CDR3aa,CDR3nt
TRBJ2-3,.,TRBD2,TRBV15,CATSGPDSGGPPDTQYF,TGTGCCACCAGCGGCCCTGATTCGGGAGGGCCCCCAGATACGCAGTATTTT
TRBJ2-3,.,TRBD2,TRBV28,CASTSGLAGSSTDTQYF,TGTGCCAGCACTTCTGGACTAGCGGGATCTAGCACAGATACGCAGTATTTT
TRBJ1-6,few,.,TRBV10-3,CAGWGGERNSPLHF,TGTGCCGGCTGGGGGGGAGAGCGTAATTCACCCCTCCACTTT
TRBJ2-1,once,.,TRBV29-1,CSSQEMELFEQFF,TGCAGCAGCCAGGAGATGGAACTGTTCGAGCAGTTCTTC
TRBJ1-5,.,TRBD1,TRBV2,CASTGGANQPQHF,TGTGCCAGCACAGGGGGCGCGAATCAGCCCCAGCATTTT
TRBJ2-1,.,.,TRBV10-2,CASSVQSNEQFF,TGCGCCAGCAGTGTTCAGTCCAATGAGCAGTTCTTC
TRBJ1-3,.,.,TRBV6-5,CASRVGSGNTIYF,TGTGCCAGCAGAGTTGGGTCCGGAAACACCATATATTTT
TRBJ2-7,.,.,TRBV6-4,CASSSEQYF,TGTGCCAGCAGTTCTGAGCAGTACTTC
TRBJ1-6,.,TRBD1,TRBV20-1,CSARDPGQGKSPLHF,TGCAGTGCTAGAGATCCGGGACAGGGGAAATCACCCCTCCACTTT
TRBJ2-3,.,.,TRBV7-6,CASNPAGSPADTQYF,TGTGCCAGCAACCCCGCCGGGAGTCCTGCAGATACGCAGTATTTT
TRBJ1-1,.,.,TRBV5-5,CASSSHSSMVNTEAFF,TGTGCCAGCAGCTCCCATTCGTCGATGGTGAACACTGAAGCTTTCTTT
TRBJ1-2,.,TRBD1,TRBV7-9,CASRSGQGGDGYTF,TGTGCCAGCAGGTCGGGACAGGGGGGGGATGGCTACACCTTC
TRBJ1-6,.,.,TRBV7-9,CACSLGTSPGINSPLHF,TGTGCCTGCAGCCTAGGGACATCCCCCGGGATTAATTCACCCCTCCACTTT
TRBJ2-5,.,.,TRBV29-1,CSVSGWETQYF,TGCAGCGTTTCAGGGTGGGAGACCCAGTACTTC
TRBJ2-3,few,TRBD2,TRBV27,CASSFMGASGGAIDTQYF,TGTGCCAGCAGTTTCATGGGGGCTAGCGGGGGGGCAATAGATACGCAGTATTTT
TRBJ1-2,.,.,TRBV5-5,CASSPGGGADYTF,TGTGCCAGCAGCCCGGGGGGGGGAGCTGACTACACCTTC
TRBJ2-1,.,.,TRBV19,CASSIVPTPNEQFF,TGTGCCAGTAGTATAGTCCCGACACCCAATGAGCAGTTCTTC
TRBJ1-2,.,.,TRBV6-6,CASSYDAEGYGYTF,TGTGCCAGCAGTTACGATGCTGAGGGCTATGGCTACACCTTC
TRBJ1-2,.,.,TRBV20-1,CSAREAGVMYGYTF,TGCAGTGCTAGAGAGGCAGGGGTGATGTATGGCTACACCTTC
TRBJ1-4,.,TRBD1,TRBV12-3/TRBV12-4,CASSGTGGDEKLFF,TGTGCCAGCAGTGGGACAGGAGGCGATGAAAAACTGTTTTTT
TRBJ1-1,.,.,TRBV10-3,CAITDGYRVGTEAFF,TGTGCCATCACCGATGGGTACAGGGTCGGCACTGAAGCTTTCTTT
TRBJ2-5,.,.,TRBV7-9,CASSLKGLGQETQYF,TGTGCCAGCAGCTTAAAGGGGCTTGGGCAAGAGACCCAGTACTTC
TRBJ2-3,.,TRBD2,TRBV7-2,CASSLVAVSGDTQYF,TGTGCCAGCAGCTTAGTAGCCGTTAGCGGGGACACGCAGTATTTT
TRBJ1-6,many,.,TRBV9,CASSERTGYNSPLHF,TGTGCCAGCAGCGAGCGGACTGGGTATAATTCACCCCTCCACTTT
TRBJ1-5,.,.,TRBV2,CASSPDSRVDQPQHF,TGTGCCAGCAGCCCCGACTCTCGGGTCGATCAGCCCCAGCATTTT
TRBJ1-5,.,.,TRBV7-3,CASSLQDGQPQHF,TGTGCCAGCAGCCTCCAGGACGGACAGCCCCAGCATTTT
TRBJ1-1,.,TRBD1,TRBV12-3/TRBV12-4,CASSRGTGANTEAFF,TGTGCCAGCAGTAGAGGGACAGGGGCCAACACTGAAGCTTTCTTT
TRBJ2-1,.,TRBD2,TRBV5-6,CASSFPHGTSGGPRHQVYNEQFF,TGTGCCAGCAGCTTTCCCCACGGGACTAGCGGGGGACCCCGGCACCAAGTATACAATGAGCAGTTCTTC
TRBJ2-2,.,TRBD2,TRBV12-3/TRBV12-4,CASNPSGDAVGELFF,TGTGCCAGCAACCCGAGCGGGGACGCGGTCGGGGAGCTGTTTTTT
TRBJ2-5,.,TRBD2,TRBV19,CASSPHGASGQETQYF,TGTGCCAGTAGTCCCCATGGGGCTAGCGGCCAAGAGACCCAGTACTTC
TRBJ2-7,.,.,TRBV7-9,CASSLVGAPYEQYF,TGTGCCAGCAGCTTAGTTGGGGCCCCCTACGAGCAGTACTTC
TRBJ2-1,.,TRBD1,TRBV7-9,CASSFGTGGSNEQFF,TGTGCCAGCAGCTTTGGGACAGGGGGATCGAATGAGCAGTTCTTC
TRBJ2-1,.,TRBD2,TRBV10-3,CAISSGRTSYNEQFF,TGTGCCATATCTAGCGGGAGGACCTCCTACAATGAGCAGTTCTTC
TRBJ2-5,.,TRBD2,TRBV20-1,CSARGTSGRSRDTQYF,TGCAGTGCTAGGGGGACTAGCGGGAGATCAAGAGACACCCAGTACTTC
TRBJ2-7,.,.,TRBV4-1,CASSQKTLSYEQYF,TGCGCCAGCAGCCAAAAAACCCTCTCCTACGAGCAGTACTTC
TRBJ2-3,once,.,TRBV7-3,CASSLAADQGFYF,TGTGCCAGCAGCTTAGCGGCGGACCAGGGATTTTATTTT
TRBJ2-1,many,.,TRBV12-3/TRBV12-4,CASSMRSGTPGNNNEQFF,TGTGCCAGCAGTATGAGATCCGGGACACCGGGCAATAACAATGAGCAGTTCTTC
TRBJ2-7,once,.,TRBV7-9,CASSLVQSYYEQYF,TGTGCCAGCAGCTTAGTACAGAGCTACTACGAGCAGTACTTC
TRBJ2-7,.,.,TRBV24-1,CATRELDMGHRPYEQYF,TGTGCCACCCGTGAACTGGACATGGGGCACCGTCCCTACGAGCAGTACTTC
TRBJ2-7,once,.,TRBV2,CASSLIRLSTYEQYF,TGTGCCAGCAGTTTAATCCGACTATCGACCTACGAGCAGTACTTC
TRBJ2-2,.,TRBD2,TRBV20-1,CSARGGDTGELFF,TGCAGTGCTAGGGGGGGGGACACCGGGGAGCTGTTTTTT
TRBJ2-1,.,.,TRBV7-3,CASRNAGAEQFF,TGTGCCAGCAGAAACGCGGGGGCTGAGCAGTTCTTC
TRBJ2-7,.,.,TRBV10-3,CAISEAGDSYEQYF,TGTGCCATCAGTGAGGCAGGAGACTCCTACGAGCAGTACTTC
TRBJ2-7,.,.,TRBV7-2,CASSLIPYEQYF,TGTGCCAGCAGCTTAATACCTTACGAGCAGTACTTC
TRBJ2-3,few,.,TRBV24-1,CATSEFGDRTDTQYF,TGTGCCACCAGTGAGTTCGGGGACCGCACAGATACGCAGTATTTT
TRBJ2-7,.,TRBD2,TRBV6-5,CASSRTSGVHEQYF,TGTGCCAGCAGCCGAACTAGCGGGGTTCACGAGCAGTACTTC
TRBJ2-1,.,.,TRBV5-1,CASSLTAARIDEQFF,TGCGCCAGCAGCTTGACGGCGGCCAGGATCGATGAGCAGTTCTTC
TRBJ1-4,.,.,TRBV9,CASSSDEKLFF,TGTGCCAGCAGCTCTGATGAAAAACTGTTTTTT
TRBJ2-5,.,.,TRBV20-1,CSARDAQQETQYF,TGCAGTGCTAGAGATGCCCAGCAAGAGACCCAGTACTTC
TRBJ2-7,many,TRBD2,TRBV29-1,CSVGGDGAPYYEQYF,TGCAGCGTGGGAGGGGACGGGGCTCCATACTACGAGCAGTACTTC
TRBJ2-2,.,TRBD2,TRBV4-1,CASSHYVQTGTSGGPNTGELFF,TGTGCCAGCAGCCACTACGTACAAACCGGGACTAGCGGGGGACCGAACACCGGGGAGCTGTTTTTT
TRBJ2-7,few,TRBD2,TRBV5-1,CASSFGGGSGSYEQYF,TGCGCCAGCAGCTTCGGTGGCGGGAGTGGATCCTACGAGCAGTACTTC
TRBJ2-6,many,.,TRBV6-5,CASSYGLLGANVLTF,TGTGCCAGCAGTTACGGGCTTCTTGGGGCCAACGTCCTGACTTTC